A selection of T cell receptor beta chains follows, all from one sample in a study of T cell responses to AZD1222 COVID-19 vaccine. TCRdb's copy holds only in-frame clones and misses some; the assay was immunoSEQ multiplex PCR. The sample lists around 200,000 clones, approximately 90% seen once, with nearly 1% in the top ten. Sequenced material: peripheral blood, taken on day 0 of AZD1222 vaccination. These receptors were taken from an adult in good health. The CDR3 runs from the conserved cysteine through the conserved F or W. The D gene is left open where the match is weak. Clone size is shown for a subset of rows, as once, few, many or a class of expanded clone.

once,NA,TRBV27,TRBJ2-7,CASSLTPPGRGGYEQYF,TGTGCCAGCAGTTTAACCCCCCCCGGCAGGGGGGGTTACGAGCAGTACTTC
NA,NA,TRBV10-3,TRBJ1-2,CAISGGYSINYGYTF,TGTGCCATCAGTGGGGGGTACTCTATTAACTATGGCTACACCTTC
once,NA,TRBV7-6,TRBJ1-1,CASSLSWNTEAFF,TGTGCCAGCAGCTTATCGTGGAACACTGAAGCTTTCTTT
NA,NA,TRBV7-8,TRBJ1-5,CASSLMGTNQPQHF,TGTGCCAGCAGCTTAATGGGCACCAATCAGCCCCAGCATTTT
NA,NA,TRBV25-1,TRBJ2-1,CASSEAGWLEQFF,TGTGCCAGCAGTGAGGCAGGGTGGTTGGAGCAGTTCTTC
NA,TRBD1,TRBV2,TRBJ1-1,CATTGVTPNTEAFF,TGTGCCACCACAGGGGTTACTCCGAACACTGAAGCTTTCTTT
NA,TRBD2,TRBV4-2,TRBJ2-7,CASSQSGGVEQYF,TGTGCCAGCAGCCAGAGCGGGGGGGTAGAGCAGTACTTC
NA,NA,TRBV2,TRBJ2-1,CASSELLAMYNEQFF,TGTGCCAGCAGTGAGTTGCTAGCGATGTACAATGAGCAGTTCTTC
NA,TRBD1,TRBV27,TRBJ2-7,CASSPPDRVYEQYF,TGTGCCAGCAGTCCCCCGGACAGGGTATACGAGCAGTACTTC
NA,TRBD1,TRBV5-1,TRBJ2-2,CASSSTGPNTGELFF,TGCGCCAGCAGCTCGACAGGGCCGAACACCGGGGAGCTGTTTTTT
NA,NA,TRBV4-1,TRBJ1-4,CASSLPGGLGEKLFF,TGCGCCAGCAGCCTTCCGGGAGGGCTGGGAGAAAAACTGTTTTTT
few,NA,TRBV29-1,TRBJ2-5,CSVGEGKETQYF,TGCAGCGTTGGAGAGGGAAAAGAGACCCAGTACTTC
NA,TRBD1,TRBV7-2,TRBJ2-7,CASSLGADRTYKQYF,TGTGCCAGCAGCTTAGGGGCGGACAGGACCTATAAGCAGTACTTC
few,TRBD1,TRBV11-2,TRBJ1-4,CASSLTPGQGFNEKLFF,TGTGCCAGCAGCTTAACCCCGGGACAGGGTTTTAATGAAAAACTGTTTTTT
NA,TRBD1,TRBV7-9,TRBJ2-2,CASSIRRTGGRSGELFF,TGTGCCAGCAGCATTAGGAGAACAGGGGGCAGGAGCGGGGAGCTGTTTTTT
NA,NA,TRBV4-3,TRBJ1-6,CASSQDFIGPNSPLHF,TGCGCCAGCAGCCAAGATTTTATAGGGCCCAATTCACCCCTCCACTTT
NA,NA,TRBV5-1,TRBJ2-3,CASSFRASTDTQYF,TGCGCCAGCAGCTTCAGGGCTAGCACAGATACGCAGTATTTT
NA,NA,TRBV27,TRBJ2-2,CASRFSFDRNTGELFF,TGTGCCAGCAGGTTTTCCTTCGACAGGAACACCGGGGAGCTGTTTTTT
NA,TRBD1,TRBV19,TRBJ1-6,CASSPTEGAHNSPLHF,TGTGCCAGTAGCCCCACCGAGGGGGCCCATAATTCACCCCTCCACTTT
NA,NA,TRBV7-8,TRBJ1-5,CASSLAGLNQPQHF,TGTGCCAGCAGCTTAGCCGGGTTGAATCAGCCCCAGCATTTT
NA,NA,TRBV13,TRBJ2-3,CASSLEGRATTTDTQYF,TGTGCCAGCAGCTTAGAGGGCAGGGCCACGACCACAGATACGCAGTATTTT
NA,NA,TRBV18,TRBJ2-1,CASSPFRYNEQFF,TGTGCCAGCTCACCATTCAGATACAATGAGCAGTTCTTC
few,NA,TRBV20-1,TRBJ2-7,CSAWRAGEQYF,TGCAGTGCTTGGAGGGCCGGGGAGCAGTACTTC
NA,NA,TRBV21-1,TRBJ2-1,CASSKAGTSGMRIYNEQFF,TGTGCCAGCAGCAAAGCGGGGACTAGCGGGATGAGGATCTACAATGAGCAGTTCTTC
NA,NA,TRBV24-1,TRBJ2-2,CATSDPRALGGELFF,TGTGCCACCAGTGACCCTAGGGCGTTGGGCGGGGAGCTGTTTTTT
NA,NA,TRBV7-9,TRBJ1-2,CASSPTGLDNYGYTF,TGTGCCAGCAGCCCTACGGGACTGGATAACTATGGCTACACCTTC
NA,NA,TRBV2,TRBJ2-7,CASMAYRDTYEQYF,TGTGCCAGCATGGCGTACCGGGACACCTACGAGCAGTACTTC
NA,NA,TRBV6-6,TRBJ2-5,CASSRPEGRRDQETQYF,TGTGCCAGCAGCCGACCGGAGGGACGAAGGGACCAAGAGACCCAGTACTTC
NA,TRBD2,TRBV6-5,TRBJ2-5,CASAFLAGGGETQYF,TGTGCCAGCGCATTCTTAGCGGGAGGAGGTGAGACCCAGTACTTC
NA,TRBD1,TRBV27,TRBJ1-1,CASSFRDRGQGNTEAFF,TGTGCCAGCAGTTTCAGGGACAGGGGGCAAGGGAACACTGAAGCTTTCTTT
NA,NA,TRBV7-9,TRBJ1-2,CASSTTTGGYGYTF,TGTGCCAGCAGCACGACGACAGGCGGGTATGGCTACACCTTC
NA,TRBD2,TRBV27,TRBJ2-3,CASSLSFSSGSLVTDTQYF,TGTGCCAGCAGTTTATCATTCTCTAGCGGGAGTCTCGTGACAGATACGCAGTATTTT
NA,NA,TRBV6-5,TRBJ2-7,CASSYSGEQYF,TGTGCCAGCAGTTATTCTGGCGAGCAGTACTTC
once,TRBD2,TRBV5-1,TRBJ2-3,CASSSSTSPSTDTQYF,TGCGCCAGCAGCTCATCGACTAGCCCTAGCACAGATACGCAGTATTTT
NA,TRBD1,TRBV5-4,TRBJ1-2,CASSWRTGEYGYTF,TGTGCCAGCAGCTGGAGGACAGGGGAGTATGGCTACACCTTC
few,NA,TRBV27,TRBJ1-2,CASSAAPRYGYTF,TGTGCCAGCAGTGCGGCCCCTCGGTATGGCTACACCTTC
NA,NA,TRBV7-2,TRBJ2-2,CASSLDYAGELFF,TGTGCCAGCAGCTTAGATTACGCCGGGGAGCTGTTTTTT
NA,TRBD1,TRBV6-5,TRBJ2-7,CASSYSDRAYEQYF,TGTGCCAGCAGTTACTCTGACAGGGCCTACGAGCAGTACTTC
NA,NA,TRBV27,TRBJ2-7,CASSPLRERGYEQYF,TGTGCCAGCAGTCCTCTCCGGGAGAGGGGGTACGAGCAGTACTTC
NA,NA,TRBV25-1,TRBJ2-5,CASSEQKYQETQYF,TGTGCCAGCAGTGAACAGAAGTACCAAGAGACCCAGTACTTC
once,TRBD2,TRBV27,TRBJ2-5,CASSLGGRGRETQYF,TGTGCCAGCAGTTTAGGCGGGAGGGGTCGAGAGACCCAGTACTTC
NA,NA,TRBV2,TRBJ1-5,CASSVNQPQHF,TGTGCCAGCAGTGTGAATCAGCCCCAGCATTTT
NA,NA,TRBV5-1,TRBJ2-7,CASRRRYSSYEQYF,TGCGCCAGCAGACGCCGCTATAGCTCCTACGAGCAGTACTTC
NA,NA,TRBV18,TRBJ1-2,CASSQGNGYTF,TGTGCCAGCTCACAGGGAAACGGCTACACCTTC
NA,NA,TRBV5-1,TRBJ1-1,CASSLGSTEAFF,TGCGCCAGCAGCTTAGGTAGCACTGAAGCTTTCTTT
few,NA,TRBV6-5,TRBJ1-5,CASSPSPGNQPQHF,TGTGCCAGCAGTCCCAGCCCGGGCAATCAGCCCCAGCATTTT
NA,NA,TRBV29-1,TRBJ2-3,CSARQSTDTQYF,TGCAGCGCTCGACAGTCCACAGATACGCAGTATTTT
NA,NA,TRBV11-2,TRBJ1-1,CASSLGGDTEAFF,TGTGCCAGCAGCTTAGGGGGCGACACTGAAGCTTTCTTT
NA,NA,TRBV11-3,TRBJ2-3,CASSKERDTQYF,TGTGCCAGCAGCAAAGAACGAGATACGCAGTATTTT
NA,TRBD1,TRBV19,TRBJ1-2,CASSILGTGDGYTF,TGTGCCAGTAGTATTCTAGGGACAGGGGACGGCTACACCTTC
NA,TRBD1,TRBV27,TRBJ1-5,CASSLVFGTENSNQPQHF,TGTGCCAGCAGTTTAGTATTTGGGACAGAAAATAGCAATCAGCCCCAGCATTTT
NA,NA,TRBV19,TRBJ2-1,CASSPTPAQYGEQFF,TGTGCCAGTAGTCCCACACCGGCCCAATATGGTGAGCAGTTCTTC
once,NA,TRBV5-4,TRBJ2-7,CASKPYRVHEQYF,TGTGCCAGCAAACCCTACAGGGTACACGAGCAGTACTTC
NA,NA,TRBV19,TRBJ1-1,CASSIGDLVVANTEAFF,TGTGCCAGTAGTATAGGGGACCTCGTGGTAGCGAACACTGAAGCTTTCTTT